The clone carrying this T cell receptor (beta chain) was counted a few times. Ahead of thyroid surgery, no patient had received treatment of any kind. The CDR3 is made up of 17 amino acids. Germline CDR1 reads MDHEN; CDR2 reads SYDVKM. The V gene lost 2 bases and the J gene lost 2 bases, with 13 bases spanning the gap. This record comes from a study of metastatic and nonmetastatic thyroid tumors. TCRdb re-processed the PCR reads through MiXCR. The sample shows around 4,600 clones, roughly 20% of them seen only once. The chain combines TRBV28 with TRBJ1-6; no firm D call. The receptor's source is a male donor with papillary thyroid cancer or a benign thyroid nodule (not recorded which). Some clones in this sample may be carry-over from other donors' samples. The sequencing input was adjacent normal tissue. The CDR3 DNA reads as TGTGCCAGCAGTTTACAGCCCCCTGGAGCCTATAATTCACCCCTCCACTTT. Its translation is CASSLQPPGAYNSPLHF.